Reported below is one T cell receptor beta chain. The antigen is undetermined. The sample is drawn from a study of blood T cells in healthy people across ages. Study conclusions and caveats: Among long-lived donors, naive CD4+ cells were more numerous and diversity higher than in aged donors. Across the age range, TCR beta diversity per million T cells fell in a roughly linear way. Unsorted PBMC material precluded a definitive naive versus antigen-experienced comparison. Because donor CMV status was unknown, expanded clonotype changes were possibly confounded.

CDR3 length equals 11 residues. Per the germline V gene, CDR1 is DFQATT and CDR2 is SNEGSKA (reference sequence). The V gene lost 0 bases and the J gene lost 11 bases, with 10 bases spanning the gap. It was with a sample-barcoded 5' primer and a J-beta primer mix that a second PCR of roughly 6 to 12 cycles was run. TCRdb re-called the 5' RACE reads through MiXCR, storing one row per CDR3 protein. The repertoire includes approximately 1,700,000 distinct CDR3 sequences, about two fifths of them detected once, and under 30% sits in the top ten. The rearrangement uses TRBV20-1 and TRBJ2-5; D may be TRBD2 (6 bases). The sequencing input was blood. The receptor's source is a human donor in good health. CDR3 residues: CSARDSREQYF. The CDR3 DNA reads as TGCAGTGCTAGAGATTCTCGGGAGCAGTACTTC.